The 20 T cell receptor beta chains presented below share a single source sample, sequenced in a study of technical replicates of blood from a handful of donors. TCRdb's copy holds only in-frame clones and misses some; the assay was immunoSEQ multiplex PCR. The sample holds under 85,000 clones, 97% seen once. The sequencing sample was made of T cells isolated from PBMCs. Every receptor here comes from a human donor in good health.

CDR3 coding DNA: TGTGCCAGCAGCGACTATCAGACTACCGGGGAGCTGTTTTTT. Residues: CASSDYQTTGELFF. The chain couples TRBV6-5 to TRBJ2-2; tentatively, D is TRBD2 (5 bases). The CDR3 spans 14 residues. Deletions cut 6 bases from V and 5 bases from J, with 13 bases between. CDR1 is MNHEY and CDR2 is SVGAGI in the germline V gene.

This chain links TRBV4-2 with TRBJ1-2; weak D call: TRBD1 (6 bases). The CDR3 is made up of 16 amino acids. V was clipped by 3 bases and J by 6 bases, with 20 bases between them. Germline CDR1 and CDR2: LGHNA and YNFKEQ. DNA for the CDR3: TGTGCCAGCAGCCATTTACAGGGTATCGGGGCCGATGGCTACACCTTC. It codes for CASSHLQGIGADGYTF.

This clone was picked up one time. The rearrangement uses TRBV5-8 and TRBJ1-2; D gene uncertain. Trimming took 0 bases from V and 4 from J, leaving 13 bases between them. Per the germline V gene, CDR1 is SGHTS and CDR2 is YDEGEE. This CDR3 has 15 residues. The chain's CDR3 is CASSLALWAGYGYTF. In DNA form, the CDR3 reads TGTGCCAGCAGCTTGGCCTTGTGGGCCGGCTATGGCTACACCTTC.

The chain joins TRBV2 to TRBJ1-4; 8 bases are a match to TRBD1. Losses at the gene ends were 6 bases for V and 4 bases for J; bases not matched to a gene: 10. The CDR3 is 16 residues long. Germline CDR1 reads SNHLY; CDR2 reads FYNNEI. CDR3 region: CASSENRGRRNEKLFF. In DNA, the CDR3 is TGTGCCAGCAGCGAGAACAGGGGGAGGCGTAATGAAAAACTGTTTTTT.

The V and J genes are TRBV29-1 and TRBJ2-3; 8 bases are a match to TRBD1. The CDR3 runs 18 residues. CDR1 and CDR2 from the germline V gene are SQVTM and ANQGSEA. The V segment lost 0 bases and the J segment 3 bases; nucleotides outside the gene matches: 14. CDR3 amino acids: CSVEDLPSRQGLTDTQYF. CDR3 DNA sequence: TGCAGCGTTGAAGATCTTCCCTCCAGACAGGGGCTGACAGATACGCAGTATTTT.

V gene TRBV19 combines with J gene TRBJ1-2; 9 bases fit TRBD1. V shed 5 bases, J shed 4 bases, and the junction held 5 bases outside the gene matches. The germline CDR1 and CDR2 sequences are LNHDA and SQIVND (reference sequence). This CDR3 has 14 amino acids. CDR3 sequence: CASSPGTGIYGYTF. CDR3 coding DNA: TGTGCCAGTAGTCCCGGGACAGGGATCTATGGCTACACCTTC.

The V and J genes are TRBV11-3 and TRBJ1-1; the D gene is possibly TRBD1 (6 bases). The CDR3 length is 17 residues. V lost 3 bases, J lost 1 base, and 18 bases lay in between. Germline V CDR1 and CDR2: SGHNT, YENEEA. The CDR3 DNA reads TGTGCCAGCAGCTTTAGAGGGGGGGGCATGGGGAACACTGAAGCTTTCTTT. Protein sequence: CASSFRGGGMGNTEAFF.

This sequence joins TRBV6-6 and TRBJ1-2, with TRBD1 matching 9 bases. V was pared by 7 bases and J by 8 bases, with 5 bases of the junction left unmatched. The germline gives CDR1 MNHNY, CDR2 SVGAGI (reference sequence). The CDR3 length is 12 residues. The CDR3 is CASTQDRGGYTF. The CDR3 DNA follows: TGTGCCAGCACCCAGGACAGGGGAGGCTACACCTTC.

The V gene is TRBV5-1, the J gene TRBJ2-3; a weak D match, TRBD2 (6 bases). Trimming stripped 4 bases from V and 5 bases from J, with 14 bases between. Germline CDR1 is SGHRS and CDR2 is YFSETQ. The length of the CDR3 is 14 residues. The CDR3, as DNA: TGCGCCAGCAGCCTCGGAGCGGGCGGAGATACGCAGTATTTT. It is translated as CASSLGAGGDTQYF.

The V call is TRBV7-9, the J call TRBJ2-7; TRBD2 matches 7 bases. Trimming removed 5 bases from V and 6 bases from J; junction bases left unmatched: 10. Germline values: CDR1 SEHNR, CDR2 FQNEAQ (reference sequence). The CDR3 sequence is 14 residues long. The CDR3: CASSQEGGAGEQYF. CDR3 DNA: TGTGCCAGCAGCCAGGAGGGAGGGGCCGGCGAGCAGTACTTC.

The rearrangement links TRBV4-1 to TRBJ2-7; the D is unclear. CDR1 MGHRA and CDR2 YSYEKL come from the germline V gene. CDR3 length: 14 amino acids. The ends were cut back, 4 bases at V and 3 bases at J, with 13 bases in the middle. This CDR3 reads CASSRHIDNYEQYF. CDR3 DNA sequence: TGCGCCAGCAGCCGCCATATCGACAACTACGAGCAGTACTTC.

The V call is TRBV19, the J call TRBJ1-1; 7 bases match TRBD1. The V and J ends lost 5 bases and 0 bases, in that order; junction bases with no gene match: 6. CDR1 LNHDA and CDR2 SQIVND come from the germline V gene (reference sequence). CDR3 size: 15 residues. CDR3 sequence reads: CASSPYRGLNTEAFF. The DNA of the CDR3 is TGTGCCAGTAGTCCTTACAGGGGTTTGAACACTGAAGCTTTCTTT. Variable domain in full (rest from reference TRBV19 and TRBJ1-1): DGGITQSPKYLFRKEGQNVTLSCEQNLNHDAMYWYRQDPGQGLRLIYYSQIVNDFQKGDIAEGYSVSREKKESFPLTVTSAQKNPTAFYLCASSPYRGLNTEAFFGQGTRLTVV.

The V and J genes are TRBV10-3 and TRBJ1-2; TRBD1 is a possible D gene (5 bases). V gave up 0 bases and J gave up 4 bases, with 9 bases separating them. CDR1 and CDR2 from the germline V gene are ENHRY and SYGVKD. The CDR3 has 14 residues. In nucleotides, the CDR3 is TGTGCCATCAGTGAGTCGGGGCTCACCTATGGCTACACCTTC. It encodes CAISESGLTYGYTF.

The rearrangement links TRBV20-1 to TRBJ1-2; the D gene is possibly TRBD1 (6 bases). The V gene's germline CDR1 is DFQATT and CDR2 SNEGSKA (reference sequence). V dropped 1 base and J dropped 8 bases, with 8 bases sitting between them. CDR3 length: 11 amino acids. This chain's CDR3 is CSARGTAGYTF. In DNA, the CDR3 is TGCAGTGCTAGAGGGACAGCGGGCTACACCTTC.

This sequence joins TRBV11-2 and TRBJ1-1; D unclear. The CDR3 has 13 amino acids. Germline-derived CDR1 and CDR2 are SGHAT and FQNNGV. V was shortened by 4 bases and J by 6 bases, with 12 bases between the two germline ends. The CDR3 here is CASSSFVRAEAFF. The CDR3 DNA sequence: TGTGCCAGCAGCTCATTCGTCCGCGCTGAAGCTTTCTTT.

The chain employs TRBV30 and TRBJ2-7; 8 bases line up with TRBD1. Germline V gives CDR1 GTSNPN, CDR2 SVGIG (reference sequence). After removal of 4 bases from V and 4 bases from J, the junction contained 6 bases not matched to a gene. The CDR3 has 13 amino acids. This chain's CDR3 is CAWIKDRVYEQYF. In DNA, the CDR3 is TGTGCCTGGATAAAGGACAGGGTTTACGAGCAGTACTTC.

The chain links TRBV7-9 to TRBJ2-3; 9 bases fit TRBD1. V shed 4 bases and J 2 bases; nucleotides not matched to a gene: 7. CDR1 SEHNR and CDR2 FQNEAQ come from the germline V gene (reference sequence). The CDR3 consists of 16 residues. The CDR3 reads CASSSLQGAYTDTQYF. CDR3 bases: TGTGCCAGCAGCTCCCTACAGGGGGCCTACACAGATACGCAGTATTTT. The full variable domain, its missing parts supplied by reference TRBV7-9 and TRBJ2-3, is DTGVSQNPRHKITKRGQNVTFRCDPISEHNRLYWYRQTLGQGPEFLTYFQNEAQLEKSRLLSDRFSAERPKGSFSTLEIQRTEQGDSAMYLCASSSLQGAYTDTQYFGPGTRLTVL.

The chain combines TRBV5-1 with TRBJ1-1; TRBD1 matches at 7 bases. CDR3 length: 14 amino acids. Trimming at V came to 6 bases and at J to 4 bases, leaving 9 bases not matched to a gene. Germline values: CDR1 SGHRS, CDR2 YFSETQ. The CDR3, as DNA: TGCGCCAGCACTTCCCAGACAGGGATCACTGAAGCTTTCTTT. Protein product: CASTSQTGITEAFF.

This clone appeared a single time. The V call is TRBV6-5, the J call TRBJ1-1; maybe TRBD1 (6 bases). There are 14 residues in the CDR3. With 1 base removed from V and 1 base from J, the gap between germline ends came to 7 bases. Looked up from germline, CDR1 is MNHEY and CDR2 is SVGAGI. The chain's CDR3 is CASSYLTGNTEAFF. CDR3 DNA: TGTGCCAGCAGTTACTTGACAGGGAACACTGAAGCTTTCTTT.

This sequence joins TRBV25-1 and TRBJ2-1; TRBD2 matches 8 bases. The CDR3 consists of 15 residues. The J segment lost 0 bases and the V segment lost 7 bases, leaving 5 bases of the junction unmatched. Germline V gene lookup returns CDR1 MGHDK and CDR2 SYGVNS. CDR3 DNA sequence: TGTGCCAGCAATAGCGGGGCGAGCTCCTACAATGAGCAGTTCTTC. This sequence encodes CASNSGASSYNEQFF.